This T cell receptor (beta chain) was found in a study of regulatory T cells in long-lasting Graves disease. Specified time point: newly diagnosed GD, antithyroid drugs for less than 3 months. Making the TCR library involved RNA that had been extracted from PBMCs. As to this clonotype: Its antigen is unidentified.

The CDR3 loop spans 15 amino acids. The germline V gene encodes CDR1 MNHEY and CDR2 SVGAGI. Trimming removed 0 bases from V and 9 bases from J, with 12 bases in between. Notes on the study in general: Peripheral blood, not thyroid tissue, was the sole material studied.

Assembly of TCR beta libraries relied on iRepertoire HTBI primers together with Arm-PCR of CDR3 regions. TCRdb ran MiXCR on the multiplex PCR reads and lists one entry per CDR3 protein. The sample yields 540,000 or so distinct CDR3 sequences, about 13% seen once. This same sample was also taken into another study, of T cells in Graves' hyperthyroidism and ophthalmopathy.

The TCR originated in a man aged 30 to 39 with Graves disease. The chain combines TRBV6-5 with TRBJ1-6; maybe TRBD1 (6 bases). Sequenced here: peripheral blood mononuclear cells (PBMCs), sampled at new diagnosis, from a patient treated with antithyroid drugs. CDR3 amino acids: CASSYSNRAGSPLHF. The CDR3 coding sequence is TGTGCCAGCAGTTACTCGAACAGGGCCGGTTCACCCCTCCACTTT.